One and the same sample provided the 5 T cell receptor beta chains below, sequenced in a study of blood T cell repertoires in COVID-19. Repertoires were generated with immunoSEQ multiplex PCR, while TCRdb's copy carries only in-frame clones and drops some. In the table there are about 240,000 clones, roughly 76% of which are singletons. The specimen was peripheral blood. The source is a woman of 80 years or more with COVID-19, enrolled during active disease.

This chain joins TRBV5-1 and TRBJ1-1; 8 nucleotides align to TRBD1. J gave up 4 bases and V 4 bases, and 6 bases lay outside the gene matches. The CDR3 runs 14 residues. Germline CDR1 is SGHRS and CDR2 is YFSETQ. The CDR3 spells CASSLTDRGTEAFF. CDR3 DNA sequence: TGCGCCAGCAGCCTGACCGACAGGGGCACTGAAGCTTTCTTT.

In DNA, the CDR3 is TGTGCCAGCAGCCGAAGACAGGGGGGGAACACTGAAGCTTTCTTT. Amino acids: CASSRRQGGNTEAFF. The chain employs TRBV5-4 and TRBJ1-1; TRBD1 matches at 9 bases. J lost 1 base, V lost 4 bases, and 5 bases had no gene match. CDR3 length: 15 residues. Per the germline V gene, CDR1 is SGHNT and CDR2 is YYREEE (reference sequence).

The rearrangement uses TRBV11-1 and TRBJ1-1; 8 bases fit TRBD1. CDR1 and CDR2 (germline): SGHAT, FQDESV (reference sequence). With V trimmed by 3 bases and J by 13 bases, 7 bases remained unmatched. This CDR3 is built from 12 residues. CDR3 in amino acids: CASSFGRDRFFF. The CDR3 DNA reads TGTGCCAGCAGCTTTGGCCGGGACAGGTTTTTCTTT.

The rearrangement uses TRBV2 and TRBJ2-7, with D possibly being TRBD1 (6 bases). This CDR3 is built from 12 residues. Per the germline V gene, CDR1 is SNHLY and CDR2 is FYNNEI. The V gene lost 6 bases and the J gene lost 6 bases, with 12 bases spanning the gap. The CDR3 region has the DNA TGTGCCAGCAGCGCCACAGGGTCCGAGCAGTACTTC. Protein product: CASSATGSEQYF.

The J gene is TRBJ2-1, the V gene TRBV25-1; possible D gene TRBD2, 5 bases. V lost 3 bases, J lost 1 base, and 10 bases lay in between. CDR1 and CDR2 from the germline V gene are MGHDK and SYGVNS. This CDR3 spans 15 amino acids. CDR3: CASSERRTSYNEQFF. Written as DNA, the CDR3 is TGTGCCAGCAGTGAGAGACGGACTTCCTACAATGAGCAGTTCTTC. The whole variable domain, filled in from reference TRBV25-1 and TRBJ2-1, reads EADIYQTPRYLVIGTGKKITLECSQTMGHDKMYWYQQDPGMELHLIHYSYGVNSTEKGDLSSESTVSRIRTEHFPLTLESARPSHTSQYLCASSERRTSYNEQFFGPGTRLTVL.